These 21 T cell receptor beta chains share one sample of origin, sequenced in a study of cytomegalovirus exposure and HLA in healthy donors. Sequencing used immunoSEQ multiplex PCR; TCRdb keeps in-frame clones, though not all of them. This sample yields 110,000 or so clones, of which about 85% are seen a single time; about 4.5% belongs to the top ten. Material for sequencing was PBMCs. All receptors come from a man aged 18 to 29 in good health and CMV-seropositive.

V gene TRBV6-6 combines with J gene TRBJ1-1; 9 nucleotides line up with TRBD1. Germline assignment: CDR1 MNHNY and CDR2 SVGAGI (reference sequence). V lost 6 bases to trimming and J lost 2 bases; unmatched junction nucleotides: 7. The CDR3 is made up of 15 amino acids. The CDR3 DNA sequence: TGTGCCAGCAGCCAACCGGACAGGGGAAACACTGAAGCTTTCTTT. This encodes CASSQPDRGNTEAFF.

This chain links TRBV5-1 with TRBJ1-3; 8 bases map to TRBD1. CDR1 and CDR2 from the germline V gene are SGHRS and YFSETQ. The V segment lost 0 bases and the J segment 0 bases; nucleotides outside the gene matches: 5. The length of the CDR3 is 17 residues. As DNA, the CDR3 is TGCGCCAGCAGCTTGGGTCCAGGGGGCATCTCTGGAAACACCATATATTTT. Protein sequence: CASSLGPGGISGNTIYF. Full variable domain (remainder filled in from reference TRBV5-1 and TRBJ1-3): KAGVTQTPRYLIKTRGQQVTLSCSPISGHRSVSWYQQTPGQGLQFLFEYFSETQRNKGNFPGRFSGRQFSNSRSEMNVSTLELGDSALYLCASSLGPGGISGNTIYFGEGSWLTVV.

The chain recombines TRBV19 with TRBJ1-2, with a weak D call TRBD1 (5 bases). Per the germline V gene, CDR1 is LNHDA and CDR2 is SQIVND (reference sequence). V was shortened by 6 bases and J by 4 bases, with 12 bases between the two germline ends. This CDR3 comprises 13 residues. The CDR3 region is CASRFEGAYGYTF. CDR3 DNA sequence: TGTGCCAGTAGGTTCGAAGGGGCCTATGGCTACACCTTC.

This chain connects TRBV29-1 to TRBJ2-1; D possibly corresponds to TRBD2 (7 bases). Between the trimmed V and J ends, which lost 5 bases and 5 bases, there was a span of 16 bases. The CDR3 has 14 amino acids. Germline CDR1 reads SQVTM; CDR2 reads ANQGSEA. Here the CDR3 DNA reads TGCAGCGTTAAAAAGGGAGGGGGTCACAATGAGCAGTTCTTC. Translating it yields CSVKKGGGHNEQFF.

The chain has TRBV6-1 and TRBJ2-7; D gene uncertain. This CDR3 has 14 residues. Germline values: CDR1 MNHNS, CDR2 SASEGT. Trimming took off 3 bases at V and 5 bases at J, with 14 bases between the two ends. In nucleotides, the CDR3 is TGTGCCAGCAGTGAGTCTTGGCAGTTGGACGAGCAGTACTTC. Its protein product is CASSESWQLDEQYF.

This clone appeared a single time. The chain is built from TRBV5-1 and TRBJ2-1; 16 nucleotides align to TRBD2. In germline, CDR1 is SGHRS, CDR2 YFSETQ. The CDR3 covers 14 residues. V shed 9 bases and J 8 bases; nucleotides not matched to a gene: 5. DNA of the CDR3: TGCGCCACGGGACTAGCGGGGGGGCTGGATGAGCAGTTCTTC. Translation gives CATGLAGGLDEQFF.

The chain carries TRBV29-1 and TRBJ2-2; D unclear. The CDR3 runs to 12 residues. Trimming pared 4 bases from V and 7 bases from J, leaving 10 bases between. In germline, CDR1 is SQVTM, CDR2 ANQGSEA. For the CDR3, the DNA is TGCAGCGTTGTGCTGGGCCACGGGGAGCTGTTTTTT. It encodes CSVVLGHGELFF.

The chain joins TRBV4-1 to TRBJ2-1; D unresolved. CDR1 and CDR2 from the germline V gene are MGHRA and YSYEKL. Trimming removed 4 bases from V and 6 bases from J, with 10 bases in between. The CDR3 length is 13 residues. As DNA, the CDR3 is TGCGCCAGCAGCCCCTACCGATTCAATGAGCAGTTCTTC. Protein: CASSPYRFNEQFF.

Remarks on this clone: Germline is not matched at one junction end, which may reflect a read error. V and J are TRBV6-6 and TRBJ1-2; possibly TRBD1 for D (6 bases). Germline assignment: CDR1 MNHNY and CDR2 SVGAGI (reference sequence). The CDR3 contains 11 residues. This chain's CDR3 is CASSPGGALIF. The CDR3 DNA reads as TGTGCCAGCAGCCCCGGGGGGGCACTAATTTTC.

The genes are TRBV27 and TRBJ1-2; D remains unclear. The germline CDR1 and CDR2 sequences are MNHEY and SMNVEV (reference sequence). This CDR3 is built from 13 residues. V was clipped by 1 base and J by 7 bases, with 10 bases between them. CDR3: CASSLYKEAGYTF. In DNA, the CDR3 is TGTGCCAGCAGTTTATATAAGGAGGCTGGCTACACCTTC.

The chain couples TRBV7-9 to TRBJ2-5, with D hard to call. This CDR3 spans 14 amino acids. Trimming shortened V by 4 bases and J by 5 bases, and 14 bases separated the two germline ends. The germline V gene encodes CDR1 SEHNR and CDR2 FQNEAQ (reference sequence). The CDR3 DNA sequence: TGTGCCAGCAGCTCTAGGTCCGGGTCCGAGACCCAGTACTTC. Its protein is CASSSRSGSETQYF. Drawing the rest from reference TRBV7-9 and TRBJ2-5, the complete variable domain is DTGVSQNPRHKITKRGQNVTFRCDPISEHNRLYWYRQTLGQGPEFLTYFQNEAQLEKSRLLSDRFSAERPKGSFSTLEIQRTEQGDSAMYLCASSSRSGSETQYFGPGTRLLVL.

The chain joins TRBV18 to TRBJ2-7, with TRBD1 matching over 7 bases. Germline assignment: CDR1 KGHSH and CDR2 LQKENI. The V gene end was trimmed by 4 bases and the J gene end by 1 base; junction bases not matched to a gene: 10. The CDR3 covers 16 residues. The CDR3: CASSQTTDRVSYEQYF. CDR3 nucleotide sequence: TGTGCCAGCTCACAGACAACAGACAGGGTATCCTACGAGCAGTACTTC.

J is TRBJ1-5 and V is TRBV2; no reliable D call. Germline CDR1 SNHLY, CDR2 FYNNEI. V was pared by 6 bases and J by 6 bases, with 9 bases between. The CDR3 is made up of 12 amino acids. CDR3 in DNA: TGTGCCAGCAGCGAGGATGTTCAGCCCCAGCATTTT. This translates into CASSEDVQPQHF.

This clone was seen just once. The J gene is TRBJ1-5, the V gene TRBV6-6, with D tentatively TRBD1 (5 bases). CDR3 length: 15 residues. V gave up 2 bases and J gave up 2 bases, with 10 bases separating them. Germline CDR1 and CDR2: MNHNY and SVGAGI (reference sequence). CDR3: CASSYLDSGNQPQHF. CDR3 coding DNA: TGTGCCAGCAGTTACCTAGACAGCGGCAATCAGCCCCAGCATTTT.

The genes are TRBV6-5 and TRBJ1-4, with D unresolved. The CDR3 extends over 14 amino acids. Germline V gives CDR1 MNHEY, CDR2 SVGAGI. Between the trimmed V and J ends, which lost 2 bases and 8 bases, there was a span of 12 bases. CDR3 coding DNA: TGTGCCAGCAGTTACCGGGCCCCGGGGGAAAAACTGTTTTTT. Amino acids: CASSYRAPGEKLFF.

The V gene is TRBV5-6, the J gene TRBJ1-4, with 7 positions matching TRBD1. The V gene end was trimmed by 4 bases and the J gene end by 6 bases; junction bases not matched to a gene: 9. Germline CDR1 and CDR2: SGHDT and YYEEEE. The CDR3 extends over 15 amino acids. The CDR3 DNA is TGTGCCAGCAGCCACATGACAGGGTTGGATGAAAAACTGTTTTTT. As protein: CASSHMTGLDEKLFF.

The rearrangement joins TRBV7-9 to TRBJ2-1; D is possibly TRBD2 (6 bases). Per germline, CDR1 SEHNR and CDR2 FQNEAQ (reference sequence). This CDR3 contains 14 residues. V was cut by 8 bases and J by 2 bases, with 13 bases left in between. CDR3 region: CASQVTRAYNEQFF. The CDR3 DNA is TGTGCCAGCCAAGTGACTAGAGCCTACAATGAGCAGTTCTTC. Combining the CDR3 with reference TRBV7-9 and TRBJ2-1 gives the whole variable domain DTGVSQNPRHKITKRGQNVTFRCDPISEHNRLYWYRQTLGQGPEFLTYFQNEAQLEKSRLLSDRFSAERPKGSFSTLEIQRTEQGDSAMYLCASQVTRAYNEQFFGPGTRLTVL.

The rearrangement joins TRBV7-9 to TRBJ1-4, with 11 bases aligning to TRBD1. V lost 5 bases and J lost 5; bases outside the gene matches: 7. Germline V CDR1 and CDR2: SEHNR, FQNEAQ (reference sequence). There are 16 residues in the CDR3. Here the CDR3 DNA reads TGTGCCAGCAGCCCACCGGGACAGGGGGAAAATGAAAAACTGTTTTTT. It encodes CASSPPGQGENEKLFF.

The chain combines TRBV29-1 with TRBJ1-1; 8 nucleotides line up with TRBD1. Looked up from germline, CDR1 is SQVTM and CDR2 is ANQGSEA. The junction had 16 bases not matched to a gene; V was cut back by 6 bases and J by 4 bases. The CDR3 runs to 16 residues. This CDR3 is CSVRSWETGDSTEAFF. The CDR3 DNA reads TGCAGCGTCCGGAGTTGGGAGACAGGGGACAGCACTGAAGCTTTCTTT.

The chain combines TRBV25-1 with TRBJ2-3; D remains ambiguous. Per the germline V gene, CDR1 is MGHDK and CDR2 is SYGVNS. CDR3 length: 13 amino acids. V was shortened by 5 bases and J by 0 bases, with 6 bases between the two germline ends. CDR3 coding DNA: TGTGCCAGCAGTCCCCCTAGCACAGATACGCAGTATTTT. Its protein is CASSPPSTDTQYF.

V is TRBV7-9 and J is TRBJ2-7; perhaps TRBD1 as D (5 bases). V shed 11 bases and J shed 5 bases, with 16 bases lying between them. CDR1 SEHNR and CDR2 FQNEAQ come from the germline V gene (reference sequence). The CDR3 covers 12 residues. The CDR3 DNA sequence: TGTGCCGGGGCCTTTGATGGAGACGAGCAGTACTTC. Its protein product is CAGAFDGDEQYF. Based on the CDR3 plus reference TRBV7-9 and TRBJ2-7, the full variable domain is DTGVSQNPRHKITKRGQNVTFRCDPISEHNRLYWYRQTLGQGPEFLTYFQNEAQLEKSRLLSDRFSAERPKGSFSTLEIQRTEQGDSAMYLCAGAFDGDEQYFGPGTRLTVT.